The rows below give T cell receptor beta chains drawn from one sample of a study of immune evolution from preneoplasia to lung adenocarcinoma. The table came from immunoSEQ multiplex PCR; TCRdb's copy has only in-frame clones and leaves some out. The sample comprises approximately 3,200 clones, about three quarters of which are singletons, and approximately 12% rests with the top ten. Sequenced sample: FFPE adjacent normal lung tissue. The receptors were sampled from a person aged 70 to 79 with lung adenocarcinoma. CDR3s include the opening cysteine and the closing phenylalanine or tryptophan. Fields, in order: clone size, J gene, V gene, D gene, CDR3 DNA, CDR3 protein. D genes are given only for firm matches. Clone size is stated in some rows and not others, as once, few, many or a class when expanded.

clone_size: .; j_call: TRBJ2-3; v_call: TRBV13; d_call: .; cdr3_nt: TGTGCCAGCAGCTTTTCAGGGGCAGGGAGAGATACGCAGTATTTT; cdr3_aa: CASSFSGAGRDTQYF
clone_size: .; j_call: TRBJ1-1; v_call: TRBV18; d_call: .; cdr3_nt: TGTGCCAGCTCACGATGGGGCAGGGATGAAGCTGAAGCTTTCTTT; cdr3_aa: CASSRWGRDEAEAFF
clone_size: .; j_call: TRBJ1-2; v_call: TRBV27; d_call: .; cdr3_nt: TGTGCCAGCAGTTCGACAGCTAACTATGGCTACACCTTC; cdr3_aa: CASSSTANYGYTF
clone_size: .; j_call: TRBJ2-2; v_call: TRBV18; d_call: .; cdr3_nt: TGTGCCAGCTCCCCTACGGGGTTCGCTTCGACCGGGGAGCTGTTTTTT; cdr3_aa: CASSPTGFASTGELFF
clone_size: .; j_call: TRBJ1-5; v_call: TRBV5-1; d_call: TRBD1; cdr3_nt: TGCGCCAGCAGCTTCGGGACAGGGGGCGATCAGCCCCAGCATTTT; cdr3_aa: CASSFGTGGDQPQHF
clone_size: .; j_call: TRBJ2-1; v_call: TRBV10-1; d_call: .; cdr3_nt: TGCGCCAGCAGTGAGTCGACGGGAAAGAGCTCCTACAATGAGCAGTTCTTC; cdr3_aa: CASSESTGKSSYNEQFF
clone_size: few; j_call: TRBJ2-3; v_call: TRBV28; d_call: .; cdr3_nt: TGTGCCAGCAGTTTTCTAAGCGGCACAGATACGCAGTATTTT; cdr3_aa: CASSFLSGTDTQYF
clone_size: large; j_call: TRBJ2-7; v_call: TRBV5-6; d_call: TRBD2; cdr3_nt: TGTGCCAGCAGCTTGGTTCTAGCGGGAGGGGGCGAGCAGTACTTC; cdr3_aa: CASSLVLAGGGEQYF
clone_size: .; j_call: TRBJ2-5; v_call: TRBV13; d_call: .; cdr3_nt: TGTGCCAGCAGCTTGGGGAACACGCGGCAAGAGACCCAGTACTTC; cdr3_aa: CASSLGNTRQETQYF
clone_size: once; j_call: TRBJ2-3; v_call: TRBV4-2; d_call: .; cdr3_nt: TGTGCCAGCAGCCAAGAACGTTCTCGCCGACCCACGAGCACAGATACGCAGTATTTT; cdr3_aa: CASSQERSRRPTSTDTQYF
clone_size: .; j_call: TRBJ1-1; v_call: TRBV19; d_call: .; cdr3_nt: TGTGCCAGTAGTATGATGTGGGGGAACACTGAAGCTTTCTTT; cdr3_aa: CASSMMWGNTEAFF
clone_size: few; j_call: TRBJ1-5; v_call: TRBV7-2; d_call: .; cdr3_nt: TGTGCCAGCAGCTCGACTGGACCTGGACCCCAGCATTTT; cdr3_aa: CASSSTGPGPQHF
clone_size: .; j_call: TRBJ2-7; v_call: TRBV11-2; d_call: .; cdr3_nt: TGTGCCAGCAGCTTAGGTTCGGCCGAGCAGTACTTC; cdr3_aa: CASSLGSAEQYF
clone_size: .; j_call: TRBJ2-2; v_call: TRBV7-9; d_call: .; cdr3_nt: TGTGCCAGCAGCTTAGACACCGGGGAGCTGTTTTTT; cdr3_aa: CASSLDTGELFF